This T cell receptor beta chain originates from a study of CD8+ T cells in alopecia areata. Findings and caveats of the study: Scalp clonality and expanded CD8+ clones among the top 100 showed significant decreases with tofacitinib.

The CDR3 covers 15 residues. Germline V gene data show CDR1 as SGHTA and CDR2 as FQGNSA. Trimming stripped 5 bases from V and 1 base from J, with 15 bases between. Treatment given: oral pan-JAK inhibitor, 5-10 mg twice daily. In each case, RNA was isolated and then reverse transcribed into cDNA as the sequencing template. Sequencing used immunoSEQ multiplex PCR; TCRdb keeps in-frame clones, though not all of them. The sample includes about 210,000 clones, roughly 64% of them seen just once. A note on this clone: As yet, its antigen is unknown.

This chain joins TRBV7-2 and TRBJ2-7; perhaps D is TRBD1 or TRBD2 (5 bases each). The receptor was isolated from a human donor with alopecia areata. This material consisted of CD4+ T cells sorted from blood, taken at week 4, from a patient treated with tofacitinib. The CDR3 loop is CASSPSGTDSYEQYF. CDR3 coding DNA: TGTGCCAGCAGCCCCTCAGGGACGGATTCCTACGAGCAGTACTTC.